The source of this TCR beta chain is a study of blood T cell repertoires in COVID-19 (dated by TCRdb to 2018 to 2021). With respect to the entire study: Samples covering the acute and convalescent phases of COVID-19 were provided by collaborators in the United States, Italy and Spain. Sample metadata almost always included a de-identified subject ID, COVID-19 status, age in years and sex. Deeply sampled blood TCRbeta repertoires from subjects exposed to, actively infected with, or recovered from COVID-19 were included in the dataset. Where available, HLA class I and class II types were taken from metadata supplied by the sample provider and were not determined by assay-based typing. The samples were drawn from the first 160 participants of the ongoing ImmuneRACE study and from 950 to 1,500 subjects provided by 6 global collaborators. A freely available public database, intended as a resource for researchers studying the immune response to SARS-CoV-2, is where the repertoires were released. The material from the prospective study consisted of cDNA or gDNA derived from T cells, B-cell-depleted T cells, or PBMCs. General study outcomes and caveats: The amount of clinical and demographic metadata varied by source and participant and was provided uncurated.

According to the germline V gene, CDR1 reads SGHTS and CDR2 reads YDEGEE. The V end loses 1 base and the J end loses 1 base, and a stretch of 7 bases separates them. The CDR3, from cysteine to phenylalanine, totals 14 residues. The retained sequence is limited to the CDR3, 42 bases, with the frame set at the first base. Another Seattle source contributed samples from volunteer blood donors who had recovered from COVID-19. Whole blood was collected in K2EDTA tubes by collaborating institutions according to the institutions' own protocols. For TCRbeta analysis, collaborators shipped samples in one of three forms: frozen whole blood, isolated PBMCs, or DNA extracted from either of those sample types. With respect to this clone: Its antigen remains unidentified. No much larger clonotype is one base removed from it; base qualities were not supplied.

TCRbeta CDR3 regions were amplified from genomic DNA using the immunoSEQ Assay, a bias-controlled multiplex PCR. As for how the authors treated the data: The number of nucleated cells in each sample was estimated from the amplification of reference gene primers within the assay. To quantify the absolute abundance of each unique TCRbeta CDR3 rearrangement, sequence reads were collapsed and filtered. For each sample, productive Simpson clonality was calculated by taking the square root of Simpson's diversity index across productive rearrangements. TCRdb carries this immuneACCESS record with in-frame sequences only. Its versions omit some clonotypes, under half of them owing to an unresolved V gene in the studies checked, with the rest unexplained. That table supplies the V and J calls and clone size; D and trimming were determined from the DNA. In all, the sample holds about 260,000 clones, and 87% of those were seen once. The ten largest clonotypes hold approximately 1.5% of the sample.

The material sequenced was peripheral blood. The sequence was collected from a woman between 35 and 50 years old who had recovered from COVID-19. In this chain, TRBV5-8 is recombined with TRBJ2-3, and the D gene may be TRBD1, 5 bases matching. CDR3 sequence: CASSLLGRTDTQYF. The DNA sequence is as follows: TGTGCCAGCAGCTTGCTGGGGCGCACAGATACGCAGTATTTT. Outside the CDR3, residues come from the reference TRBV5-8 and TRBJ2-3 proteins, so the full variable domain is: EAGVTQSPTHLIKTRGQQATLRCSPISGHTSVYWYQQALGLGLQFLLWYDEGEERNRGNFPPRFSGRQFPNYSSELNVNALELEDSALYLCASSLLGRTDTQYFGPGTRLTVL.